The TCR beta chain described here comes from a study of T cells in Graves' hyperthyroidism and ophthalmopathy. Regarding the study as a whole: For ophthalmopathy, model prediction preceded onset by a median roughly 6.2 months. Most thyroid clonotypes expanded above 0.001 were also detected in blood.

This clonotype showed up just a few times. Its antigen remains unknown. Amplified TCR beta CDR3 regions derived from RNA transcripts. HTBI primers were the set used in a first-round RT-PCR of the TCR CDR3. TCRdb itself ran the multiplex PCR reads through MiXCR, one entry per CDR3 protein. The data contain a few hundred thousand distinct CDR3 sequences, 46% of them singletons. Sequencing was done on a sample of peripheral blood or thyroid tissue (not recorded which). This receptor was identified in a woman between 18 and 29 years old with Graves' hyperthyroidism.

The CDR3 DNA reads as TGTGCCAGCAGTTTATCGGGAGGGACCCACGAGCAGTACTTC. Encoded protein: CASSLSGGTHEQYF. The rearrangement joins TRBV3-1 to TRBJ2-7, with 8 bases fitting TRBD2. J lost 5 bases, V lost 6 bases, and 9 bases had no gene match. The CDR3 runs 14 residues. Germline V lookup: CDR1 LGHDT, CDR2 YNNKEL (reference sequence).